The text below deals with one T cell receptor beta chain. Its antigen is unidentified. This CDR3 is 12 amino acids long. V was cut by 10 bases and J by 8 bases, with 17 bases left in between. Germline lookup yields CDR1 MDHEN and CDR2 SYDVKM. The source of the sample is a study of blood T cells in healthy people across ages. With a J-beta primer mix and a sample-barcoded 5' primer, a second PCR ran about 6 to 11 cycles. TCRdb itself ran the 5' RACE reads through MiXCR, one entry per CDR3 protein. The data hold approximately 600,000 distinct CDR3 sequences, with under 70% observed a single time. Each sample used at least 6 million PBMCs. Notes on the study in general: Not knowing donor CMV status may have confounded expanded clonotype changes.

The sequenced sample was blood. The sequence was obtained from a man aged 55 to 70 in good health. The gene calls are TRBV28 and TRBJ1-2; D is possibly TRBD1 (6 bases). CDR3 protein: CATKQTRGGYTF. The CDR3 DNA is TGTGCCACCAAACAAACGAGGGGGGGCTACACCTTC.